This paragraph covers one T cell receptor beta chain sequence. The sample originates from a study of T cell changes during pregnancy in multiple sclerosis. The CDR3 totals 17 residues. Method: immunoSEQ multiplex PCR; TCRdb's copy keeps in-frame clones and lacks some. The sample carries over 55,000 clones, roughly 93% recorded once. This chain joins TRBV21-1 and TRBJ2-7; the table's D call TRBD1 went unverified against the DNA. TRBV21-1 constitutes a pseudogene. The sequences come from peripheral blood, collected after pregnancy. The receptor comes from a female donor with multiple sclerosis, enrolled in a pregnancy study. The CDR3 loop is CASSKGVPTGSVYEQYF. The DNA for the CDR3 is TGTGCCAGCAGCAAAGGGGTCCCGACAGGTTCAGTCTACGAGCAGTACTTC.